Included here is one T cell receptor (beta chain) sequence, with context. The CDR3 length is 17 residues. With 3 bases clipped from V and 7 bases from J, the junction kept 14 bases outside the gene matches. CDR1 and CDR2 from the germline V gene are SGDLS and YYNGEE. The data were taken from a study of T cell responses to AZD1222 COVID-19 vaccine. Some clones are missing from TCRdb's copy, which holds only in-frame ones; the method was immunoSEQ multiplex PCR. The profile shows about 120,000 clones, approximately 93% of them singletons. The chain links TRBV9 to TRBJ2-1; TRBD2 matches 9 bases. Sequencing used peripheral blood, obtained on day 0 of AZD1222 vaccination. This TCR derives from an adult in good health. The CDR3: CASSDPGLAGIVNEQFF. In DNA, the CDR3 is TGTGCCAGCAGCGACCCAGGGCTAGCGGGGATCGTTAATGAGCAGTTCTTC.